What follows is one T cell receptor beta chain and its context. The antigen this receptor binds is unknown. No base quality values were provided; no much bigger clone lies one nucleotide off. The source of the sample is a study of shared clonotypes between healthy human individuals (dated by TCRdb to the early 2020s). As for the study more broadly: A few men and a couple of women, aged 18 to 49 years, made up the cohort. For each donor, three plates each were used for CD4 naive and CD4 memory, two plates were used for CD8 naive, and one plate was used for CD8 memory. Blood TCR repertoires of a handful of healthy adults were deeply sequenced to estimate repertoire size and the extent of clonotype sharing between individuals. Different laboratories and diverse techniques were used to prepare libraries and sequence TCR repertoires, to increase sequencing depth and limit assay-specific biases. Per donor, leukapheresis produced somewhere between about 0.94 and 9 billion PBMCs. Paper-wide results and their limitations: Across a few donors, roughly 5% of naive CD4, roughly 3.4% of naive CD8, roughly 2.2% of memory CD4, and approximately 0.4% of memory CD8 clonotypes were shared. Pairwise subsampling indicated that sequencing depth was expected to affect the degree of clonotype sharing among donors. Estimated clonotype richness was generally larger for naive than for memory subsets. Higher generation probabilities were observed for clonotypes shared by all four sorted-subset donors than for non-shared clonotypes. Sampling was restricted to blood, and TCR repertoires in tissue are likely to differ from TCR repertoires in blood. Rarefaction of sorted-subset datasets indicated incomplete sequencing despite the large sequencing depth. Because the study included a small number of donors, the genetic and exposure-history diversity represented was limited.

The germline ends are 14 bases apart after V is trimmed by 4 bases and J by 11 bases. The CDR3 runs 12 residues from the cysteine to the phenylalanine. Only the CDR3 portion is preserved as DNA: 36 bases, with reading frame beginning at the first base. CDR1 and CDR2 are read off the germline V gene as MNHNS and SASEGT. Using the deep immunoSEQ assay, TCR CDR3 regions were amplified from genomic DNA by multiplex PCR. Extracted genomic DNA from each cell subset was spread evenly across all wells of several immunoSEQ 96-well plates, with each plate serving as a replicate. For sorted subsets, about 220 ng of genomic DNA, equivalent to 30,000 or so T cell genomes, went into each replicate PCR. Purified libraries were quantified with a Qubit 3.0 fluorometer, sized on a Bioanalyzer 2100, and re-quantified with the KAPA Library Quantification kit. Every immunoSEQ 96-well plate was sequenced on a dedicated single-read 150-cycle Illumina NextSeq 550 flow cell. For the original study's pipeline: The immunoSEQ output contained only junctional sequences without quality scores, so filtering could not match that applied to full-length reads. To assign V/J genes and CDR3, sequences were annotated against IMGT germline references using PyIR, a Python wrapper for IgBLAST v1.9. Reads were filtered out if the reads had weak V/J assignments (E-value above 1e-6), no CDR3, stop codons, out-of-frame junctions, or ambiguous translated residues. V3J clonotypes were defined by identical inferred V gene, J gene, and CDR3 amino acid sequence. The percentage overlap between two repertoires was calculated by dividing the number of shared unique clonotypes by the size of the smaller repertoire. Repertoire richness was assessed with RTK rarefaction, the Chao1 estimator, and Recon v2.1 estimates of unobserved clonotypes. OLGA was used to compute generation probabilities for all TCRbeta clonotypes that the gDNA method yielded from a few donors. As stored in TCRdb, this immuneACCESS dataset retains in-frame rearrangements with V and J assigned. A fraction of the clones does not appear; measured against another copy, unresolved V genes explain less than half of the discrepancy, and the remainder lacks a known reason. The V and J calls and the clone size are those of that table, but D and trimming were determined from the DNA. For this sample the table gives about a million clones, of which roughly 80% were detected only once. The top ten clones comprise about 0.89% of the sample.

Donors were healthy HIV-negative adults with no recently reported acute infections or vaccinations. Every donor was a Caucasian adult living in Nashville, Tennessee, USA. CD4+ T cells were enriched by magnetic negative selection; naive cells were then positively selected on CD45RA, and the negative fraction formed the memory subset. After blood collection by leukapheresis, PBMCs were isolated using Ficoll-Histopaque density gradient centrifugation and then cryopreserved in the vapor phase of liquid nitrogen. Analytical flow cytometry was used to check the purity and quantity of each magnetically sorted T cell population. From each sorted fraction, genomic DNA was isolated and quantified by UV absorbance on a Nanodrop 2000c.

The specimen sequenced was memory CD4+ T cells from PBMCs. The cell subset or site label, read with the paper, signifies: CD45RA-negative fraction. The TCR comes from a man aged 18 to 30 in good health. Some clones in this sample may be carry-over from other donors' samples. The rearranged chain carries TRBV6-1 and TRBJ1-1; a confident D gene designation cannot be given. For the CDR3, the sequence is CASSANTLGAFF. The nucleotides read TGTGCCAGCAGTGCTAACACCCTCGGGGCTTTCTTT.